The following is a T cell receptor (beta chain) sequence with its context. Its antigen is as yet unknown. With no exception, relapse followed autologous stem cell transplantation in all patients, and brentuximab vedotin exposure varied. V shed 5 bases and J 5 bases; nucleotides not matched to a gene: 9. Looked up from germline, CDR1 is MNHEY and CDR2 is SMNVEV (reference sequence). The CDR3 totals 14 residues. TCRdb's table, derived via immunoSEQ multiplex PCR, lists solely in-frame clones and lacks some. Altogether some 93,000 clones are present, 89% being singletons, with the ten largest covering roughly a tenth. The sample belongs to a study of PD-1 blockade in classical Hodgkin lymphoma. Findings and caveats of the study: Diminished baseline TCR diversity has been reported in newly diagnosed patients relative to healthy donors. With respect to the repertoire differences, their causes, possibly disease activity or prior therapy, remain undefined. By C4D1, CD4+ diversity increased significantly, especially in complete responders. Prior to therapy, complete responders displayed diversity much like that of newly diagnosed patients.

The TCR comes from a human donor with classical Hodgkin lymphoma. The chain employs TRBV27 and TRBJ2-7, with 7 bases lining up with TRBD1. This specimen was peripheral blood mononuclear cells (PBMCs), taken before the second cycle of nivolumab. CDR3 sequence reads: CASSLTRQGHEQYF. The CDR3 DNA is TGTGCCAGCAGTCTAACCAGACAGGGCCACGAGCAGTACTTC.